This TCR beta chain was recorded in a study of blood T cells in healthy people across ages. Overall study findings and caveats: Across the age range, TCR beta diversity per million T cells fell in a roughly linear way.

The study recruited healthy Caucasian donors from Russia who were aged about 6 to 95. For the second PCR, which ran for 7 to 11 cycles, a sample-barcoded 5' primer and a J-beta primer mix were used. MiXCR, run by TCRdb on the 5' RACE reads, gives a single entry per CDR3 protein. The data hold 1.5 million or so distinct CDR3 sequences, with approximately 42% observed a single time. A remark on this clonotype: Antigen: not known. The junction shows a germline mismatch at one end, possibly a read error.

Source material: blood. This sequence was found in a woman under 30 in good health.

The CDR3 region has the DNA TGTGCCAGCAGTGAAAGGGGCCTCCTCTCCTACGTGCAGTACTTC. Translated, it gives CASSERGLLSYVQYF. The chain employs TRBV6-1 and TRBJ2-7, with a possible D match to TRBD1 (5 bases). The germline gives CDR1 MNHNS, CDR2 SASEGT. This CDR3 is built from 15 residues.